Presented here are 18 T cell receptor beta chains from one specimen sequenced in a study of CD8+CD57+ T cells in acquired aplastic anemia. Profiles of TCR beta VDJ and CDR3 were generated from a genomic DNA template. TCRdb re-analysed the reads in MiXCR, keeping a single row per CDR3 protein. Here the sample spans some 150,000 distinct CDR3 sequences, 65% to 75% being singletons. CD8+CD57+ cell expansion, shown by flow cytometry, had occurred in the patients selected for sequencing. The source material was sorted CD4+, CD8+, or CD8+CD57+ T cells (not recorded which) from PBMCs. Receptor source: a human donor with aplastic anemia.

The chain joins TRBV7-6 to TRBJ2-3; possibly TRBD1 for D (6 bases). The CDR3 loop spans 16 amino acids. Between the trimmed V and J ends, which lost 4 bases and 2 bases, there was a span of 16 bases. CDR1 is SGHVS and CDR2 is FNYEAQ in the germline V gene. The CDR3 DNA sequence: TGTGCCAGCAGCTATCAGGGGATTAACCCCACAGATACGCAGTATTTT. Amino acid sequence: CASSYQGINPTDTQYF.

This clonotype has a count of ten or more. The chain joins TRBV29-1 to TRBJ1-2, with 7 bases that match TRBD1. This CDR3 contains 16 residues. V lost 0 bases and J lost 4; bases outside the gene matches: 11. Germline assignment: CDR1 SQVTM and CDR2 ANQGSEA. The CDR3 sequence is CSVEDPPTGVSYGYTF. CDR3 bases: TGCAGCGTTGAAGACCCCCCCACAGGGGTGAGCTATGGCTACACCTTC.

Of note for this clonotype: Just one base apart from a much larger clone, this may be a read error. The conserved phenylalanine or tryptophan is not found at the CDR3 terminus, so this likely reflects a read error. This chain joins TRBV6-4 and TRBJ1-5; the D gene is possibly TRBD1 (5 bases). The CDR3 is 13 amino acids. Germline V lookup: CDR1 MRHNA, CDR2 SNTAGT. V gave up 3 bases and J gave up 7 bases, with 10 bases separating them. Written as DNA, the CDR3 is TGTGCCAGCAGTGAAGGGGACTCCCAGCCCCAGCATCTT. Amino acids: CASSEGDSQPQHL.

V usage is TRBV20-1 and J usage is TRBJ2-3, with D possibly TRBD2 on 6 matching bases. V was trimmed by 3 bases and J by 2 bases, leaving 15 bases between them. The CDR3 loop spans 15 amino acids. Germline lookup yields CDR1 DFQATT and CDR2 SNEGSKA (reference sequence). This chain's CDR3 is CSASQVGLNTDTQYF. CDR3 DNA sequence: TGCAGTGCTAGTCAGGTGGGACTCAACACAGATACGCAGTATTTT.

The chain employs TRBV11-1 and TRBJ1-1; no reliable D call. Deletions cut 1 base from V and 7 bases from J, with 10 bases between. Germline lookup yields CDR1 SGHAT and CDR2 FQDESV (reference sequence). The CDR3 consists of 13 residues. CDR3 sequence reads: CASSLVSAYEAFF. The CDR3 DNA sequence: TGTGCCAGCAGCTTAGTATCGGCCTATGAAGCTTTCTTT.

This clonotype appeared a few times. The chain recombines TRBV20-1 with TRBJ2-1, with a possible D match to TRBD2 (6 bases). This CDR3 region has 14 residues. The V gene lost 2 bases and the J gene lost 1 base, with 9 bases spanning the gap. The germline CDR1 and CDR2 sequences are DFQATT and SNEGSKA (reference sequence). CDR3 nucleotide sequence: TGCAGTGCTAGAAGCGGGTCGTCCTACAATGAGCAGTTCTTC. Protein sequence: CSARSGSSYNEQFF.

The chain employs TRBV10-1 and TRBJ1-6, with D maybe TRBD1 (5 bases). The CDR3 covers 14 residues. With 2 bases removed from V and 7 bases from J, the gap between germline ends came to 9 bases. Per germline, CDR1 WNHNN and CDR2 SYGVQD (reference sequence). CDR3 nucleotide sequence: TGCGCCAGCAGTGAGCAGGGATCGAATTCACCCCTCCACTTT. This translates into CASSEQGSNSPLHF.

CDR3 region: CASSTGLAGVEYEQYF. CDR3 nucleotides: TGTGCCAGCAGCACGGGACTAGCGGGGGTCGAGTACGAGCAGTACTTC. This rearrangement joins TRBV7-8 to TRBJ2-7; 14 bases map to TRBD2. The germline CDR1 and CDR2 sequences are SGHVS and FQNEAQ. V lost 5 bases, J lost 4 bases, and 7 bases stayed unmatched. The CDR3 runs to 16 residues.

The chain has TRBV14 and TRBJ1-5, with a weak D call TRBD1 (6 bases). Germline CDR1 and CDR2: SGHDN and FVKESK. The CDR3 contains 14 residues. V dropped 3 bases and J dropped 2 bases, with 8 bases sitting between them. The CDR3 sequence: CASSHTGRNQPQHF. CDR3 coding DNA: TGTGCCAGCAGCCATACAGGGCGCAATCAGCCCCAGCATTTT. Full variable domain (remainder filled in from reference TRBV14 and TRBJ1-5): EAGVTQFPSHSVIEKGQTVTLRCDPISGHDNLYWYRRVMGKEIKFLLHFVKESKQDESGMPNNRFLAERTGGTYSTLKVQPAELEDSGVYFCASSHTGRNQPQHFGDGTRLSIL.

The rearrangement links TRBV10-3 to TRBJ2-3; a weak D match, TRBD2 (6 bases). Trimming removed 3 bases from V and 1 base from J, with 8 bases in between. CDR3 length: 14 amino acids. Germline V lookup: CDR1 ENHRY, CDR2 SYGVKD. The DNA of the CDR3 is TGTGCCATCAGTGAAAGGAGGGGCACAGATACGCAGTATTTT. It encodes CAISERRGTDTQYF.

The rearrangement joins TRBV10-3 to TRBJ1-5, with D possibly matching TRBD1 (5 bases). CDR1 is ENHRY and CDR2 is SYGVKD in the germline V gene. Deletions cut 0 bases from V and 0 bases from J, with 6 bases between. This CDR3 region has 15 residues. The DNA for the CDR3 is TGTGCCATCAGTGAGTCGACAGTTAGCAATCAGCCCCAGCATTTT. Its protein is CAISESTVSNQPQHF.

CDR3: CAISRFGQTYEQYF. The CDR3 region has the DNA TGTGCCATCAGTCGTTTTGGACAGACCTACGAGCAGTACTTC. The chain joins TRBV10-3 to TRBJ2-7; a weak D match, TRBD1 (6 bases). The V end lost 5 bases, the J end lost 2 bases, and 13 bases lay between the germline ends. CDR3 length: 14 amino acids. CDR1 is ENHRY and CDR2 is SYGVKD in the germline V gene.

The gene calls are TRBV19 and TRBJ1-2, with D possibly being TRBD1 (6 bases). CDR1 LNHDA and CDR2 SQIVND come from the germline V gene (reference sequence). V lost 3 bases, J lost 8 bases, and 19 bases lay in between. This CDR3 is 15 amino acids long. CDR3 protein: CASSMGYGTLSGYTF. The CDR3 DNA follows: TGTGCCAGTAGTATGGGATATGGGACACTCTCCGGCTACACCTTC.

J is TRBJ1-4 and V is TRBV6-5, with 9 nucleotides matching TRBD1. The length of the CDR3 is 15 residues. Losses at the gene ends were 5 bases for V and 7 bases for J; bases not matched to a gene: 8. Germline lookup yields CDR1 MNHEY and CDR2 SVGAGI. The CDR3 nucleotides read TGTGCCAGCAGTGGGCGACAGGGGGGGGCTGAAAAACTGTTTTTT. Translating gives CASSGRQGGAEKLFF.

This clonotype was counted ten times or more. A read error may produce the germline difference seen at one junction end. The rearrangement joins TRBV7-9 to TRBJ2-5; tentatively, D is TRBD2 (5 bases). Germline V gene lookup returns CDR1 SEHNR and CDR2 FQNEAQ (reference sequence). This CDR3 comprises 13 residues. The CDR3, as DNA: TGTGCCAGCACCTTAAGCGGCTTGGAGACCCAGTACTTC. Its translation is CASTLSGLETQYF.

The rearrangement links TRBV20-1 to TRBJ1-1; 10 bases are a match to TRBD1. The V gene's germline CDR1 is DFQATT and CDR2 SNEGSKA (reference sequence). Trimming removed 1 base from V and 4 bases from J; junction bases left unmatched: 9. There are 16 residues in the CDR3. In DNA, the CDR3 is TGCAGTGCTAGAGCAACGGACCGACAGGGGGCCACTGAAGCTTTCTTT. This codes for CSARATDRQGATEAFF.

This clonotype was picked up many times. V is TRBV2 and J is TRBJ1-6, with a possible D match to TRBD1 (6 bases). Trimming removed 6 bases from V and 4 bases from J, with 7 bases in between. Germline CDR1 is SNHLY and CDR2 is FYNNEI. The CDR3 has 13 residues. The CDR3 DNA is TGTGCCAGCAGCACAGGGTATAATTCACCCCTCCACTTT. Protein sequence: CASSTGYNSPLHF.

This chain joins TRBV20-1 and TRBJ1-1; no clear D gene. Germline V gene sequence: CDR1 DFQATT, CDR2 SNEGSKA (reference sequence). The CDR3 is made up of 14 amino acids. Trimming took off 3 bases at V and 0 bases at J, with 11 bases between the two ends. The DNA of the CDR3 is TGCAGTGCTAGTGTGATCAGCCTGAACACTGAAGCTTTCTTT. Translated: CSASVISLNTEAFF.